Presented here are 20 T cell receptor beta chains from one specimen sequenced in a study of T cell responses to AZD1222 COVID-19 vaccine. Produced via immunoSEQ multiplex PCR; TCRdb's table is partial and in-frame only. The sample lists approximately 100,000 clones; about 89% were seen once. This material consisted of peripheral blood, taken on day 0 of AZD1222 vaccination. The origin of the receptors is an adult in good health.

This chain joins TRBV4-2 and TRBJ1-4; D call uncertain. V was pared by 4 bases and J by 4 bases, with 16 bases between. In germline, CDR1 is LGHNA, CDR2 YNFKEQ. This CDR3 has 16 amino acids. The CDR3 DNA reads TGTGCCAGCAGCCCGTCATCTACGCCTAGTAATGAAAAACTGTTTTTT. Amino acid sequence: CASSPSSTPSNEKLFF.

The V gene is TRBV10-2, the J gene TRBJ2-7; TRBD2 is a possible D gene (6 bases). V was trimmed by 4 bases and J by 2 bases, leaving 9 bases between them. Germline assignment: CDR1 WSHSY and CDR2 SAAADI. The CDR3 is 13 amino acids. DNA for the CDR3: TGCGCCAGCAGTGCCGGGAGCCCCTACGAGCAGTACTTC. It codes for CASSAGSPYEQYF.

The chain recombines TRBV19 with TRBJ1-5; tentatively, D is TRBD1 (5 bases). CDR1 and CDR2 (germline): LNHDA, SQIVND (reference sequence). This CDR3 region has 13 residues. Trimming took 7 bases from V and 7 from J, leaving 14 bases between them. This chain's CDR3 is CASIAGTAQPQHF. The CDR3 DNA reads as TGTGCCAGTATCGCCGGGACCGCACAGCCCCAGCATTTT.

The V and J genes are TRBV12-3 or TRBV12-4 and TRBJ2-7; 7 bases line up with TRBD1. CDR3 length equals 13 residues. With V trimmed by 7 bases and J by 3 bases, 6 bases remained unmatched. CDR3 nucleotides: TGTGCCAGCACCTTACAGGGGATCTACGAGCAGTACTTC. Translating it yields CASTLQGIYEQYF.

Only a few counts were recorded for this clone. For the CDR3, the DNA is TGTGCCAGCCGCCAGGGGAGCGCCTTCGGGGAGCAGTTCTTC. This encodes CASRQGSAFGEQFF. This chain uses TRBV19 with TRBJ2-1; the D gene is possibly TRBD1 (6 bases). This CDR3 region has 14 residues. The germline V and J ends were trimmed by 9 bases and 10 bases, with 22 bases remaining between them. Germline CDR1 and CDR2: LNHDA and SQIVND (reference sequence). Combining the CDR3 with reference TRBV19 and TRBJ2-1 gives the whole variable domain DGGITQSPKYLFRKEGQNVTLSCEQNLNHDAMYWYRQDPGQGLRLIYYSQIVNDFQKGDIAEGYSVSREKKESFPLTVTSAQKNPTAFYLCASRQGSAFGEQFFGPGTRLTVL.

The rearrangement uses TRBV11-2 and TRBJ2-1, with 14 bases fitting TRBD2. The CDR3 consists of 18 residues. The ends lost 0 bases at V and 9 bases at J; junction bases unmatched: 10. Germline loops: CDR1 SGHAT, CDR2 FQNNGV. CDR3 DNA sequence: TGTGCCAGCAGCTTAGATCGACTAGCGGGAGGGTTCGTCAGTGAGCAGTTCTTC. This gives the protein CASSLDRLAGGFVSEQFF.

This clone has more than one count but fewer than ten. The J gene is TRBJ1-2, the V gene TRBV9; 7 positions agree with TRBD1. This CDR3 contains 15 residues. The germline gives CDR1 SGDLS, CDR2 YYNGEE. Germline trimming cut 4 bases from V and 2 bases from J; bases unmatched to any gene: 8. This CDR3 is CASSPRPDRNYGYTF. Here the CDR3 DNA reads TGTGCCAGCAGCCCCCGACCGGACAGGAACTATGGCTACACCTTC.

The chain is built from TRBV24-1 and TRBJ2-3; D is perhaps TRBD2 (6 bases). The CDR3 runs 13 residues. V lost 4 bases to trimming and J lost 6 bases, with 10 bases between them. Per the germline V gene, CDR1 is KGHDR and CDR2 is SFDVKD. The CDR3 region has the DNA TGTGCCACCAGTGACCTAGCGTCGGATACGCAGTATTTT. As protein: CATSDLASDTQYF.

The chain uses TRBV19 and TRBJ2-1; 10 bases align to TRBD2. Germline V lookup: CDR1 LNHDA, CDR2 SQIVND (reference sequence). Trimming at V came to 0 bases and at J to 4 bases, leaving 15 bases not matched to a gene. The CDR3 is made up of 20 amino acids. The CDR3 loop reads CASSIDIWKREGRSYNEQFF. DNA of the CDR3: TGTGCCAGTAGTATAGATATCTGGAAGCGGGAGGGCCGTAGTTACAATGAGCAGTTCTTC.

The V gene is TRBV7-3, the J gene TRBJ1-4; 7 bases are a match to TRBD1. Germline CDR1 is SGHTA and CDR2 is FQGTGA. The CDR3 loop spans 13 amino acids. The V and J ends lost 9 bases and 3 bases, in that order; junction bases with no gene match: 4. DNA for the CDR3: TGTGCCAGTCGGGACAGAGCTAATGAAAAACTGTTTTTT. The encoded protein is CASRDRANEKLFF.

The V and J genes are TRBV28 and TRBJ1-5, with 8 bases fitting TRBD1. The trim removed 9 bases at V and 2 bases at J, leaving 18 bases unmatched. This CDR3 is 18 amino acids long. Germline CDR1 and CDR2: MDHEN and SYDVKM. CDR3 region: CASHPETGVLYGNQPQHF. The DNA of the CDR3 is TGTGCCAGTCACCCAGAGACAGGGGTTCTATATGGCAATCAGCCCCAGCATTTT.

In nucleotides, the CDR3 is TGTGCCTGGTCCGAGGGGGCCCGTAATCAGCCCCAGCATTTT. It encodes CAWSEGARNQPQHF. The chain combines TRBV30 with TRBJ1-5, with 7 bases fitting TRBD1. Trimming cost V 5 bases and J 4 bases; bases outside gene matches: 8. The CDR3 has 14 residues. Per the germline V gene, CDR1 is GTSNPN and CDR2 is SVGIG (reference sequence).

The J gene is TRBJ1-2, the V gene TRBV20-1; D not resolved. In germline, CDR1 is DFQATT, CDR2 SNEGSKA (reference sequence). The V and J ends lost 6 bases and 1 base respectively, with 6 bases between them. This CDR3 has 11 amino acids. CDR3 sequence: CSASDNYGYTF. In nucleotides, the CDR3 is TGCAGTGCCTCGGATAACTATGGCTACACCTTC.

This clone was detected a few times. The chain recombines TRBV7-9 with TRBJ1-1, with 10 bases fitting TRBD1. Germline-derived CDR1 and CDR2 are SEHNR and FQNEAQ (reference sequence). V lost 6 bases and J lost 4; bases outside the gene matches: 8. CDR3 size: 15 residues. CDR3 bases: TGTGCCAGCAGTTCCGCGGACAGGGGGTCCACTGAAGCTTTCTTT. As protein: CASSSADRGSTEAFF.

The chain uses TRBV15 and TRBJ2-7; D perhaps matches TRBD1 (5 bases). The CDR3 runs 13 residues. Germline CDR1 LNHNV, CDR2 YYDKDF (reference sequence). Deletions cut 4 bases from V and 3 bases from J, with 10 bases between. CDR3 nucleotide sequence: TGTGCCACCAGCATCACAGGTTACTACGAGCAGTACTTC. Translated, it gives CATSITGYYEQYF.

V and J are TRBV27 and TRBJ2-7; D remains unclear. The V end was cut by 1 base, the J end by 0 bases, with 7 bases between. Germline V gene data show CDR1 as MNHEY and CDR2 as SMNVEV (reference sequence). This CDR3 region has 14 residues. The CDR3 is CASSLLSGSYEQYF. The CDR3 nucleotides are TGTGCCAGCAGTTTATTGTCAGGCTCCTACGAGCAGTACTTC.

This chain connects TRBV4-1 to TRBJ1-6; D is unclear. Germline V CDR1 and CDR2: MGHRA, YSYEKL. The CDR3 contains 14 residues. V was cut by 8 bases and J by 9 bases, with 17 bases left in between. In DNA form, the CDR3 reads TGCGCCAGCGGGGTGGGCGATACCGGTTCACCCCTCCACTTT. The encoded protein is CASGVGDTGSPLHF.

This clone was seen just once. The genes are TRBV6-6 and TRBJ1-6, with a possible D match to TRBD1 (6 bases). This CDR3 contains 16 residues. Germline V gene sequence: CDR1 MNHNY, CDR2 SVGAGI (reference sequence). Trimming removed 6 bases from V and 5 bases from J, with 17 bases in between. CDR3 DNA sequence: TGTGCCAGCAGCTCCCAGGGGCCTGGAAATAATTCACCCCTCCACTTT. As protein: CASSSQGPGNNSPLHF.

This chain uses TRBV27 with TRBJ2-7; 7 bases map to TRBD1. The CDR3 has 16 residues. V shed 5 bases, J shed 3 bases, and the junction held 13 bases outside the gene matches. Germline V gene sequence: CDR1 MNHEY, CDR2 SMNVEV (reference sequence). In DNA form, the CDR3 reads TGTGCCAGCAGTATCCCTAGGACAGCAGGGGGCTACGAGCAGTACTTC. Amino acid sequence: CASSIPRTAGGYEQYF.

The genes are TRBV5-1 and TRBJ2-3, with 8 bases that match TRBD2. The CDR3 contains 16 residues. The J segment lost 2 bases and the V segment lost 4 bases, leaving 9 bases of the junction unmatched. Germline CDR1 reads SGHRS; CDR2 reads YFSETQ. The chain's CDR3 is CASSAGTRTATDTQYF. CDR3 coding DNA: TGCGCCAGCAGCGCCGGGACTAGGACAGCCACAGATACGCAGTATTTT.